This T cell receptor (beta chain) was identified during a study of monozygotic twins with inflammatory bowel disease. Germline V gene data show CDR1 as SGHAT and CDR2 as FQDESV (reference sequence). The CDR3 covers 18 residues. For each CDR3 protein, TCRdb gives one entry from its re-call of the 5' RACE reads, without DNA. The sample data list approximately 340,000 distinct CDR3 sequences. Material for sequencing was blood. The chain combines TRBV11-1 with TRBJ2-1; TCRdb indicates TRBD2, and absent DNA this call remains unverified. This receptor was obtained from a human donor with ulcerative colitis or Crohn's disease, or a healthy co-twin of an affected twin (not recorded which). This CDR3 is CASSPSSPLAGTYNEQFF.